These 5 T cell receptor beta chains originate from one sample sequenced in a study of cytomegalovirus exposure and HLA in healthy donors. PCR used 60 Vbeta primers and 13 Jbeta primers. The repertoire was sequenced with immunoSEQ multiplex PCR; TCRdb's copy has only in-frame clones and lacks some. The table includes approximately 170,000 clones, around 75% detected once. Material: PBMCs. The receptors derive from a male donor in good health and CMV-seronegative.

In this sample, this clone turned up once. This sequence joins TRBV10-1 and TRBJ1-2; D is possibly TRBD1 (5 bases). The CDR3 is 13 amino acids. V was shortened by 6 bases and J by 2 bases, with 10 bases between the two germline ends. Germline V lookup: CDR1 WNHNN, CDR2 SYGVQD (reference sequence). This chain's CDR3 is CASSPGRNYGYTF. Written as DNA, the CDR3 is TGCGCCAGCAGCCCAGGGCGAAACTATGGCTACACCTTC.

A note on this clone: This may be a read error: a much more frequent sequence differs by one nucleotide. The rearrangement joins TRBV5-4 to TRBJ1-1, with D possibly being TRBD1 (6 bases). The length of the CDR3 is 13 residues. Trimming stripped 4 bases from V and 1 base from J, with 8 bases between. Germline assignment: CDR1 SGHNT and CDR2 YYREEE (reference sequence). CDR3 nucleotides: TGTGCCAGCAGCCGACAGGAGAACACTGAAGCTTTCTTT. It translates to CASSRQENTEAFF.

In nucleotides, the CDR3 is TGTGCCAGCTCCCCGGGACACCTGAATCAGCCCCAGCATTTT. Amino acid sequence: CASSPGHLNQPQHF. V gene TRBV9 combines with J gene TRBJ1-5, with a possible D match to TRBD1 (6 bases). The CDR3 is 14 residues long. V shed 7 bases and J shed 4 bases, with 15 bases lying between them. The germline V gene encodes CDR1 SGDLS and CDR2 YYNGEE.

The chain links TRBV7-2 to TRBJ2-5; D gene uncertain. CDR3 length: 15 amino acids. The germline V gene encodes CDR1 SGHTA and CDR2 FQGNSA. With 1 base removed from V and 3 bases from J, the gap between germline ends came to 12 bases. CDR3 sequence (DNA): TGTGCCAGCAGCTTAGTCGCGACACCCAAAGAGACCCAGTACTTC. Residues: CASSLVATPKETQYF.

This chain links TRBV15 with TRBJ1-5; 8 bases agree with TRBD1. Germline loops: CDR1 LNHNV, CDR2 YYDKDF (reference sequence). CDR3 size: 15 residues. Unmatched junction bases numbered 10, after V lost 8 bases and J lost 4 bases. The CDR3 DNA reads TGTGCCACCGGCCCCGACAGGGGTCTGAATCAGCCCCAGCATTTT. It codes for CATGPDRGLNQPQHF.